The 23 T cell receptor beta chains listed next were all sequenced from one sample in a study of OX40 agonist ivuxolimab in advanced cancers. Generated by immunoSEQ multiplex PCR, the TCRdb table keeps only in-frame clones and is missing some. The data hold about 32,000 clones, with about four fifths observed a single time. This specimen was CD4+ or CD8+ T cells sorted from blood, taken in a trial of the OX40 agonist ivuxolimab. These TCRs come from an adult with an advanced solid tumor such as melanoma, head and neck, liver or kidney cancer.

DNA of the CDR3: TGCGCCAGCAGGGTGAAACTAGCGGGGGGCAATGAGCAGTTCTTC. This translates into CASRVKLAGGNEQFF. The V gene is TRBV10-2, the J gene TRBJ2-1, with 12 bases fitting TRBD2. CDR1 and CDR2 from the germline V gene are WSHSY and SAAADI. This CDR3 has 15 amino acids. V lost 6 bases, J lost 6 bases, and 6 bases stayed unmatched.

V is TRBV27 and J is TRBJ2-5; 8 bases align to TRBD2. V dropped 3 bases and J dropped 5; count of bases not matched to a gene: 5. CDR1 is MNHEY and CDR2 is SMNVEV in the germline V gene (reference sequence). The CDR3 is 14 amino acids. CDR3 sequence reads: CASSFDSGSETQYF. In nucleotides, the CDR3 is TGTGCCAGCAGTTTCGACAGCGGGAGCGAGACCCAGTACTTC.

This clone turned up a few times. The J gene is TRBJ1-1, the V gene TRBV28; D ambiguous. CDR3 length: 12 residues. Germline V gives CDR1 MDHEN, CDR2 SYDVKM. The ends were cut back, 8 bases at V and 0 bases at J, with 7 bases in the middle. DNA of the CDR3: TGTGCCAGCCTGAGGATGAACACTGAAGCTTTCTTT. Protein product: CASLRMNTEAFF.

The chain has TRBV6-5 and TRBJ2-3; D gene unclear. Germline V lookup: CDR1 MNHEY, CDR2 SVGAGI. Trimming shortened V by 4 bases and J by 2 bases, and 10 bases separated the two germline ends. The CDR3 extends over 14 amino acids. CDR3 protein: CASSLRPDTDTQYF. Written as DNA, the CDR3 is TGTGCCAGCAGTTTACGACCCGACACAGATACGCAGTATTTT.

This chain connects TRBV5-1 to TRBJ2-2; D is ambiguous. The germline V gene encodes CDR1 SGHRS and CDR2 YFSETQ. The CDR3 sequence is 14 residues long. V lost 4 bases and J 6 bases, leaving 13 bases between the germline ends. The CDR3 sequence: CASSASLGPGELFF. The CDR3 DNA sequence: TGCGCCAGCAGCGCTTCCCTTGGTCCCGGGGAGCTGTTTTTT.

This chain uses TRBV19 with TRBJ2-1, with D perhaps matching TRBD2 (6 bases). In germline, CDR1 is LNHDA, CDR2 SQIVND (reference sequence). The CDR3 totals 15 residues. V lost 4 bases to trimming and J lost 8 bases, with 18 bases between them. The CDR3 DNA follows: TGTGCCAGTAGTAGCGTCGGGGCAGCGGGCGATGAGCAGTTCTTC. It codes for CASSSVGAAGDEQFF.

This chain uses TRBV6-6 with TRBJ2-5; D is unresolved. Germline V CDR1 and CDR2: MNHNY, SVGAGI (reference sequence). Trimming took off 8 bases at V and 5 bases at J, with 15 bases between the two ends. CDR3 length: 13 residues. CDR3 DNA sequence: TGTGCCAGCGTGTCCCTTACGAGGGAGACCCAGTACTTC. This sequence encodes CASVSLTRETQYF.

The chain has TRBV13 and TRBJ1-3; maybe TRBD1 (6 bases). The CDR3 is 15 amino acids. V dropped 5 bases and J dropped 2 bases, with 13 bases sitting between them. Germline CDR1 PRHDT, CDR2 FYEKMQ (reference sequence). The CDR3 bases are TGTGCCAGCAGCCAACTCGACAGGCCTGGAAACACCATATATTTT. Translating gives CASSQLDRPGNTIYF. The complete variable domain, with remaining parts taken from reference TRBV13 and TRBJ1-3, reads AAGVIQSPRHLIKEKRETATLKCYPIPRHDTVYWYQQGPGQDPQFLISFYEKMQSDKGSIPDRFSAQQFSDYHSELNMSSLELGDSALYFCASSQLDRPGNTIYFGEGSWLTVV.

This clone was found once. The V and J genes are TRBV9 and TRBJ1-4; TRBD1 matches at 7 bases. Germline CDR1 and CDR2: SGDLS and YYNGEE. The CDR3 runs 14 residues. Trimming at V came to 4 bases and at J to 7 bases, leaving 7 bases not matched to a gene. The CDR3 is CASSRRQGPEKLFF. The CDR3 region has the DNA TGTGCCAGCAGCAGACGACAGGGACCTGAAAAACTGTTTTTT.

The V call is TRBV7-3, the J call TRBJ1-5; no firm D call. V shed 4 bases and J shed 9 bases, with 10 bases lying between them. The CDR3 totals 12 residues. CDR1 is SGHTA, CDR2 FQGTGA, per germline. DNA for the CDR3: TGTGCCAGCAGCTCCCTTCGGGGGCCCCAGCATTTT. It translates to CASSSLRGPQHF.

This chain links TRBV2 with TRBJ1-5, with D possibly being TRBD1 (6 bases). Germline V gene lookup returns CDR1 SNHLY and CDR2 FYNNEI. The CDR3 totals 14 residues. V shed 6 bases and J shed 5 bases, with 14 bases lying between them. The CDR3 here is CASSRGRGDQPQHF. CDR3 nucleotide sequence: TGTGCCAGCAGCCGGGGGCGCGGGGATCAGCCCCAGCATTTT.

This chain links TRBV30 with TRBJ1-1; weak D call: TRBD1 (6 bases). The V and J ends lost 3 bases and 0 bases respectively, with 14 bases between them. The germline gives CDR1 GTSNPN, CDR2 SVGIG (reference sequence). This CDR3 has 15 amino acids. DNA of the CDR3: TGTGCCTGGAGGAGGGCAGGGGACCTGAACACTGAAGCTTTCTTT. Translation gives CAWRRAGDLNTEAFF.

This clone is a singleton in its sample. The chain carries TRBV5-6 and TRBJ2-1; 8 bases map to TRBD1. The CDR3 spans 12 residues. The trim removed 4 bases at V and 9 bases at J, leaving 3 bases unmatched. CDR1 and CDR2 from the germline V gene are SGHDT and YYEEEE. The CDR3 protein is CASSQTGGEQFF. The CDR3 nucleotides read TGTGCCAGCAGCCAAACAGGGGGTGAGCAGTTCTTC.

DNA for the CDR3: TGTGCCAGCAGGGGTGGGGGGAGCGCAGATACGCAGTATTTT. Protein sequence: CASRGGGSADTQYF. The V gene is TRBV6-5, the J gene TRBJ2-3; weak D call: TRBD2 (6 bases). V was pared by 6 bases and J by 4 bases, with 14 bases between. This CDR3 has 14 amino acids. Germline V gene sequence: CDR1 MNHEY, CDR2 SVGAGI.

The V and J genes are TRBV19 and TRBJ1-2; the match to TRBD1 covers 8 bases. Germline-derived CDR1 and CDR2 are LNHDA and SQIVND (reference sequence). The CDR3 runs 13 residues. The V gene end was trimmed by 5 bases and the J gene end by 6 bases; junction bases not matched to a gene: 5. This CDR3 reads CASSPPDRDGYTF. In DNA form, the CDR3 reads TGTGCCAGTAGTCCACCGGACAGGGATGGCTACACCTTC.

This clone has just one count. This chain connects TRBV6-5 to TRBJ1-1, with 8 positions matching TRBD1. Trimming at V came to 7 bases and at J to 4 bases, leaving 11 bases not matched to a gene. CDR3 length equals 15 residues. From germline, CDR1 is MNHEY and CDR2 SVGAGI. The CDR3, as DNA: TGTGCCAGCACGCGGACAGGGAGAAGTAGCACTGAAGCTTTCTTT. This gives the protein CASTRTGRSSTEAFF.

This CDR3 reads CASSLDGPLSYNEQFF. CDR3 DNA: TGCGCCAGCAGCTTGGATGGGCCCCTCTCCTACAATGAGCAGTTCTTC. The gene calls are TRBV5-1 and TRBJ2-1; D remains unclear. V was clipped by 0 bases and J by 0 bases, with 10 bases between them. The length of the CDR3 is 16 residues. Germline V gene sequence: CDR1 SGHRS, CDR2 YFSETQ.

The rearrangement joins TRBV27 to TRBJ1-2; 7 bases are shared with TRBD1. Germline CDR1 reads MNHEY; CDR2 reads SMNVEV (reference sequence). The length of the CDR3 is 16 residues. Germline trimming cut 6 bases from V and 1 base from J; bases unmatched to any gene: 11. The CDR3 here is CASRGTGTEYNYGYTF. DNA of the CDR3: TGTGCCAGCAGGGGGACCGGGACAGAGTATAACTATGGCTACACCTTC.

The genes are TRBV2 and TRBJ2-3, with 7 bases matching TRBD2. V was pared by 5 bases and J by 1 base, with 3 bases of the junction left unmatched. In germline, CDR1 is SNHLY, CDR2 FYNNEI. This CDR3 region has 14 residues. CDR3 region: CASSRSGGTDTQYF. The CDR3 DNA is TGTGCCAGCAGTAGGAGCGGGGGCACAGATACGCAGTATTTT.

Of note for this clone: The sample carries other DNA sequences with the same CDR3. V and J are TRBV18 and TRBJ2-3; the match to TRBD2 covers 7 bases. Germline-derived CDR1 and CDR2 are KGHSH and LQKENI. This CDR3 is built from 15 residues. After removal of 6 bases from V and 0 bases from J, the junction contained 6 bases not matched to a gene. The CDR3 DNA follows: TGTGCCAGCTCCCGGGACTACCTAAGCACAGATACGCAGTATTTT. The encoded protein is CASSRDYLSTDTQYF.

The gene calls are TRBV9 and TRBJ2-2, with 11 bases identical to TRBD2. Germline trimming cut 4 bases from V and 2 bases from J; bases unmatched to any gene: 10. Per the germline V gene, CDR1 is SGDLS and CDR2 is YYNGEE. This CDR3 region has 18 residues. The CDR3 sequence is CASSPSLAGGPNTGELFF. The CDR3 nucleotides are TGTGCCAGCAGCCCTTCCCTAGCGGGAGGACCAAACACCGGGGAGCTGTTTTTT. Filled out from reference TRBV9 and TRBJ2-2, the complete variable domain reads DSGVTQTPKHLITATGQRVTLRCSPRSGDLSVYWYQQSLDQGLQFLIQYYNGEERAKGNILERFSAQQFPDLHSELNLSSLELGDSALYFCASSPSLAGGPNTGELFFGEGSRLTVL.

The gene calls are TRBV7-2 and TRBJ1-6, with D unclear. Trimming removed 5 bases at V and 10 bases at J, with 15 bases between. CDR1 and CDR2 from the germline V gene are SGHTA and FQGNSA. The CDR3 sequence is 14 residues long. The CDR3 reads CASSNLAGQSPLHF. The CDR3 DNA follows: TGTGCCAGCAGCAATCTCGCAGGCCAATCACCCCTCCACTTT.

The V call is TRBV11-1, the J call TRBJ2-2, with 13 bases matching TRBD2. J gave up 0 bases and V 9 bases, and 10 bases lay outside the gene matches. Germline CDR1 is SGHAT and CDR2 is FQDESV (reference sequence). CDR3 length: 18 residues. The CDR3 loop is CASARLAGGPANTGELFF. The DNA for the CDR3 is TGTGCCAGTGCTAGACTAGCGGGAGGCCCCGCGAACACCGGGGAGCTGTTTTTT.